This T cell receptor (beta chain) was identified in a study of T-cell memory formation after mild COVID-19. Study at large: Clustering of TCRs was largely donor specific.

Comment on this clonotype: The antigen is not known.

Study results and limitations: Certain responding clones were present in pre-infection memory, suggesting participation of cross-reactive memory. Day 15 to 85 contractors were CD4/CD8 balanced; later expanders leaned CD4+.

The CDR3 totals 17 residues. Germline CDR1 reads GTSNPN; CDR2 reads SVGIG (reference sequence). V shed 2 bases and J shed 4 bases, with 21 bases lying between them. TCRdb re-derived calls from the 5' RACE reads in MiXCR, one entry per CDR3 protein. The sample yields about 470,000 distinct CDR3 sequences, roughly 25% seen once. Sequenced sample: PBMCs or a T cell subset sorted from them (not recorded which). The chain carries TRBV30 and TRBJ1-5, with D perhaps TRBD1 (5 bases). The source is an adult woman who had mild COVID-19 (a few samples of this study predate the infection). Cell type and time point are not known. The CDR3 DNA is TGTGCCTGGAGTCTTGGGTACGGGACGGGCAAGAATCAGCCCCAGCATTTT. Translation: CAWSLGYGTGKNQPQHF.